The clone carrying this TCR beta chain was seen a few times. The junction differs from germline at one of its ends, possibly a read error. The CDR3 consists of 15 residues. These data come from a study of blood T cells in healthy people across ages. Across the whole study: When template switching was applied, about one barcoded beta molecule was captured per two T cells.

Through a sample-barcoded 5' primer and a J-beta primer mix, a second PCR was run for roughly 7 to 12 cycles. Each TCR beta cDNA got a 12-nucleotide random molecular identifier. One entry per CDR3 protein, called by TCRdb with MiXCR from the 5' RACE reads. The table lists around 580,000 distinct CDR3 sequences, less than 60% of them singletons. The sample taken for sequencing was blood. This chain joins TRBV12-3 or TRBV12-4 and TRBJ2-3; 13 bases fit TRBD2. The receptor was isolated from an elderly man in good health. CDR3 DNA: TGTGCCAGCACCCAGACTAGCGGGGGGACAGATACGCAATATTTT. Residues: CASTQTSGGTDTQYF.